Given below is one T cell receptor beta chain in context. The specificity of this receptor is unknown. Compared with germline, one end of the junction differs, possibly owing to a read error. The meaning of the sample's treatment or condition label: in vitro stimulation with specific CMV peptide epitopes to enrich CMV-specific T cells. TCRdb shows the sequencer as Illumina HiSeq 1500. TCRdb reanalyzed the raw reads on its own, using fastp at Q25 for trimming and MiXCR for clone calling, and kept in-frame beta chains. Here each entry gathers all rows of one CDR3 protein and keeps the most common genes and DNA. The sample has fewer than 1,000,000 distinct CDR3 sequences on record, roughly 30% of them singletons. 11% to 15% of the sample goes to the ten largest clones. Including cysteine and phenylalanine, the CDR3 has 14 amino acids. Only the CDR3 region is kept as DNA, spanning 42 bases read in frame from base 1. In the germline V gene (reference sequence), CDR1 corresponds to MNHEY and CDR2 to SMNVEV.

The data were taken from a study of T cell repertoires in cytomegalovirus infection (dated by TCRdb to the late 2010s). Context from the whole study: Alongside well-studied HLA-B-restricted epitopes, the peptide stimulations were aimed at recently identified HLA-C-restricted CMV epitopes, whose presentation resists viral immunomodulation. Donor HLA type was relevant to the analysis, because carriage of CMV infection together with the matching HLA type was indicated by public TCR beta signatures.

Here is what the overall study found, with its caveats: In both this cohort and an independent cohort of approximately 350 donors, the cumulative frequency of public TCR beta family members distinguished carriers of CMV infection plus the relevant HLA type. The ex vivo response was dominated by HLA-C-restricted CMV-specific TCR beta clonotypes, which also provided the single most frequent clonotype in two of eight donors.

This clonotype originated in a human donor in good health (CMV status not recorded). Some clones in this sample may be carry-over from other donors' samples. The sequences come from cultured CD8+ T cells from PBMCs, collected from culture after CMV antigen stimulation. This sequence uses TRBV27 and TRBJ1-6; the D gene assignment is ambiguous. The CDR3 is CASSLARGDTPPHF. The nucleotide sequence is given as TGTGCCAGCAGTTTAGCCCGCGGTGATACACCCCCCCACTTT.